These 23 T cell receptor beta chains came from one sample sequenced in a study of cytomegalovirus exposure and HLA in healthy donors. PCR involved 60 Vbeta and 13 Jbeta primers. The repertoire was sequenced with immunoSEQ multiplex PCR; TCRdb's copy has only in-frame clones and lacks some. The sample lists some 170,000 clones; 71% were seen once. The sequencing sample was made of PBMCs. Source of these receptors: a woman in her twenties or thirties in good health and CMV-seronegative.

The V call is TRBV5-5, the J call TRBJ2-2; TRBD1 aligns across 8 bases. Germline V gene lookup returns CDR1 SGHKS and CDR2 YYEKEE (reference sequence). Trimming at V came to 2 bases and at J to 2 bases, leaving 11 bases not matched to a gene. This CDR3 contains 18 residues. In DNA form, the CDR3 reads TGTGCCAGCAGCTTCTCACAGGGGGTATTGGAAAACACCGGGGAGCTGTTTTTT. Encoded protein: CASSFSQGVLENTGELFF. The full variable domain, in which reference TRBV5-5 and TRBJ2-2 provide the parts outside the CDR3, is DAGVTQSPTHLIKTRGQQVTLRCSPISGHKSVSWYQQVLGQGPQFIFQYYEKEERGRGNFPDRFSARQFPNYSSELNVNALLLGDSALYLCASSFSQGVLENTGELFFGEGSRLTVL.

This clone has more than one count but fewer than ten. V and J are TRBV7-6 and TRBJ2-7, with D perhaps TRBD1 (5 bases). There are 15 residues in the CDR3. The V end lost 7 bases, the J end lost 2 bases, and 18 bases lay between the germline ends. Germline V gives CDR1 SGHVS, CDR2 FNYEAQ. The CDR3 DNA follows: TGTGCCAGCATCGGAGTTGCAGGGCGGACCTACGAGCAGTACTTC. Amino acid sequence: CASIGVAGRTYEQYF.

This clone showed up just a few times. This chain joins TRBV5-5 and TRBJ1-5; 10 nucleotides agree with TRBD1. This CDR3 spans 14 amino acids. Per the germline V gene, CDR1 is SGHKS and CDR2 is YYEKEE (reference sequence). Trimming took 4 bases from V and 5 from J; bases not matched to a gene: 3. CDR3 protein: CASSDGQGDQPQHF. DNA of the CDR3: TGTGCCAGCAGCGACGGACAGGGGGATCAGCCCCAGCATTTT. The complete variable domain, with remaining parts taken from reference TRBV5-5 and TRBJ1-5, reads DAGVTQSPTHLIKTRGQQVTLRCSPISGHKSVSWYQQVLGQGPQFIFQYYEKEERGRGNFPDRFSARQFPNYSSELNVNALLLGDSALYLCASSDGQGDQPQHFGDGTRLSIL.

The chain has TRBV9 and TRBJ2-5; 8 nucleotides line up with TRBD2. The CDR3 is made up of 13 amino acids. The V segment lost 2 bases and the J segment 7 bases; nucleotides outside the gene matches: 4. Germline values: CDR1 SGDLS, CDR2 YYNGEE. CDR3 sequence reads: CASSVGAGGTQYF. The CDR3 DNA reads TGTGCCAGCAGCGTTGGTGCGGGAGGGACCCAGTACTTC.

The gene calls are TRBV7-2 and TRBJ2-2, with TRBD2 identical over 9 bases. Germline V lookup: CDR1 SGHTA, CDR2 FQGNSA. With V trimmed by 4 bases and J by 1 base, 1 base remained unmatched. The CDR3 contains 15 residues. DNA for the CDR3: TGTGCCAGCAGCTATAGCGGGGGGAACACCGGGGAGCTGTTTTTT. This translates into CASSYSGGNTGELFF.

This rearrangement joins TRBV5-6 to TRBJ2-2; D is unresolved. V lost 8 bases and J lost 5, with 13 bases in between. In germline, CDR1 is SGHDT, CDR2 YYEEEE. CDR3 length: 13 residues. In DNA form, the CDR3 reads TGTGCCAGTTCATTCGACTTGACCGGGGAGCTGTTTTTT. This translates into CASSFDLTGELFF.

The J gene is TRBJ2-1, the V gene TRBV7-3; tentatively, D is TRBD1 (6 bases). Germline V gene sequence: CDR1 SGHTA, CDR2 FQGTGA. The CDR3 is 16 amino acids. V dropped 6 bases and J dropped 3 bases, with 18 bases sitting between them. CDR3 coding DNA: TGTGCCAGCAGTCCCAGCCCCCGGGACAACTACAATGAGCAGTTCTTC. Translating gives CASSPSPRDNYNEQFF.

V is TRBV6-1 and J is TRBJ2-2; 7 nucleotides align to TRBD1. Germline CDR1 MNHNS, CDR2 SASEGT. Trimming took 4 bases from V and 2 from J; bases not matched to a gene: 16. The CDR3 has 19 amino acids. This chain's CDR3 is CASSAGTVPGRANTGELFF. CDR3 nucleotides: TGTGCCAGCAGTGCCGGGACAGTGCCTGGCCGAGCTAACACCGGGGAGCTGTTTTTT.

About this clone itself: Sequence at one end of the junction differs from germline and may be a read error. V and J are TRBV4-3 and TRBJ1-1; no reliable D call. CDR3 length: 12 residues. The germline V gene encodes CDR1 LGHNA and CDR2 YSLEER. The DNA of the CDR3 is TGCGCCAGCAGCCAGGGAGCCACTGAAGTTTTCTTT. Amino acids: CASSQGATEVFF.

The V call is TRBV28, the J call TRBJ2-6; maybe TRBD2 (5 bases). Germline CDR1 and CDR2: MDHEN and SYDVKM. This CDR3 comprises 15 residues. V dropped 6 bases and J dropped 2 bases, with 11 bases sitting between them. CDR3: CASSLAGAGANVLTF. The CDR3 coding sequence is TGTGCCAGCAGCCTGGCCGGGGCTGGGGCCAACGTCCTGACTTTC. Combining the CDR3 with reference TRBV28 and TRBJ2-6 gives the whole variable domain DVKVTQSSRYLVKRTGEKVFLECVQDMDHENMFWYRQDPGLGLRLIYFSYDVKMKEKGDIPEGYSVSREKKERFSLILESASTNQTSMYLCASSLAGAGANVLTFGAGSRLTVL.

The chain is built from TRBV15 and TRBJ1-1, with a possible D match to TRBD1 (6 bases). Between the trimmed V and J ends, which lost 9 bases and 0 bases, there was a span of 11 bases. The CDR3 sequence is 13 residues long. The germline gives CDR1 LNHNV, CDR2 YYDKDF (reference sequence). Here the CDR3 reads CATGDRLNTEAFF. The CDR3 nucleotides are TGTGCCACTGGAGACAGGTTGAACACTGAAGCTTTCTTT.

CDR3 in DNA: TGTGCCAGCAGTTTAGAGGGGGCGCGGAGGCATGGCTACACCTTC. Encoded protein: CASSLEGARRHGYTF. The rearrangement joins TRBV27 to TRBJ1-2; 7 bases agree with TRBD1. This CDR3 has 15 residues. Germline CDR1 reads MNHEY; CDR2 reads SMNVEV (reference sequence). V lost 2 bases to trimming and J lost 6 bases; unmatched junction nucleotides: 9.

The rearrangement links TRBV30 to TRBJ1-3, with D tentatively TRBD1 (6 bases). The CDR3 has 14 amino acids. V lost 1 base, J lost 9 bases, and 16 bases lay in between. Germline V gives CDR1 GTSNPN, CDR2 SVGIG (reference sequence). CDR3 region: CAWSGRQGLGTIYF. In nucleotides, the CDR3 is TGTGCCTGGAGTGGGAGGCAGGGGTTGGGCACCATATATTTT. Complete variable domain (other parts from reference TRBV30 and TRBJ1-3): SQTIHQWPATLVQPVGSPLSLECTVEGTSNPNLYWYRQAAGRGLQLLFYSVGIGQISSEVPQNLSASRPQDRQFILSSKKLLLSDSGFYLCAWSGRQGLGTIYFGEGSWLTVV.

The DNA of the CDR3 is TGTGCCAGCAGTTACAGGGGGCAGGAGACCCAGTACTTC. Its protein is CASSYRGQETQYF. The chain links TRBV27 to TRBJ2-5, with 9 bases that match TRBD1. The CDR3 contains 13 residues. V trimming: 4 bases; J trimming: 5 bases; junction bases outside the gene matches: 2. Germline loops: CDR1 MNHEY, CDR2 SMNVEV (reference sequence).

The V call is TRBV7-6, the J call TRBJ1-5; 7 bases align to TRBD1. The CDR3 consists of 16 residues. CDR1 is SGHVS, CDR2 FNYEAQ, per germline. With 6 bases clipped from V and 1 base from J, the junction kept 9 bases outside the gene matches. The CDR3: CASSLLDRASNQPQHF. The CDR3 coding sequence is TGTGCCAGCAGTCTCCTCGACAGGGCGAGCAATCAGCCCCAGCATTTT.

The chain combines TRBV7-9 with TRBJ1-4; D may be TRBD1 (6 bases). With 0 bases removed from V and 3 bases from J, the gap between germline ends came to 8 bases. The CDR3 totals 15 residues. CDR1 and CDR2 (germline): SEHNR, FQNEAQ (reference sequence). CDR3 nucleotide sequence: TGTGCCAGCAGCTTAGCAGACAGGTCTAATGAAAAACTGTTTTTT. This codes for CASSLADRSNEKLFF.

The chain couples TRBV7-2 to TRBJ2-3, with 9 bases that match TRBD2. With V trimmed by 11 bases and J by 6 bases, 12 bases remained unmatched. This CDR3 comprises 14 residues. From germline, CDR1 is SGHTA and CDR2 FQGNSA. This CDR3 reads CASRGLAGRDTQYF. In DNA, the CDR3 is TGTGCCTCGAGGGGGCTAGCGGGGAGGGATACGCAGTATTTT. Complete variable domain (other parts from reference TRBV7-2 and TRBJ2-3): GAGVSQSPSNKVTEKGKDVELRCDPISGHTALYWYRQSLGQGLEFLIYFQGNSAPDKSGLPSDRFSAERTGGSVSTLTIQRTQQEDSAVYLCASRGLAGRDTQYFGPGTRLTVL.

This sequence joins TRBV14 and TRBJ2-1; 14 bases agree with TRBD2. The CDR3 loop spans 19 amino acids. V was pared by 4 bases and J by 0 bases, with 8 bases of the junction left unmatched. The germline V gene has CDR1 SGHDN and CDR2 FVKESK. This chain's CDR3 is CASSPSPGTSGSSYNEQFF. The CDR3 DNA reads TGTGCCAGCAGCCCCAGTCCCGGGACTAGCGGGAGCTCCTACAATGAGCAGTTCTTC.

V is TRBV6-1 and J is TRBJ2-5; TRBD2 agrees at 11 bases. The CDR3 runs to 16 residues. Germline values: CDR1 MNHNS, CDR2 SASEGT. The junction had 7 bases not matched to a gene; V was cut back by 2 bases and J by 5 bases. CDR3 loop: CASSELLAGGRETQYF. For the CDR3, the DNA is TGTGCCAGCAGTGAATTGCTAGCGGGGGGACGGGAGACCCAGTACTTC.

DNA of the CDR3: TGCGCCAGCAGCGAGGACAGGGTAAAGACTGAAGCTTTCTTT. Translating gives CASSEDRVKTEAFF. V gene TRBV5-1 combines with J gene TRBJ1-1; TRBD1 aligns across 8 bases. The germline V gene has CDR1 SGHRS and CDR2 YFSETQ. V lost 4 bases, J lost 5 bases, and 7 bases stayed unmatched. This CDR3 is built from 14 residues.

The CDR3 DNA follows: TGTGCCAGCAGCTTGGCCGGGGCGGGAGGCTACTACGAGCAGTACTTC. Its protein product is CASSLAGAGGYYEQYF. The V and J genes are TRBV5-8 and TRBJ2-7; 8 nucleotides agree with TRBD2. The CDR3 consists of 16 residues. Germline trimming cut 0 bases from V and 3 bases from J; bases unmatched to any gene: 8. Germline V CDR1 and CDR2: SGHTS, YDEGEE.

This chain connects TRBV4-1 to TRBJ1-4, with D possibly being TRBD1 (5 bases). V lost 0 bases, J lost 5 bases, and 13 bases lay in between. Germline V gene sequence: CDR1 MGHRA, CDR2 YSYEKL. This CDR3 contains 16 residues. CDR3 nucleotide sequence: TGCGCCAGCAGCCAAGATGGGAGGGGCAGAAATGAAAAACTGTTTTTT. Translated, it gives CASSQDGRGRNEKLFF.

This chain joins TRBV10-1 and TRBJ2-7; D uncertain. Germline V lookup: CDR1 WNHNN, CDR2 SYGVQD (reference sequence). Trimming removed 9 bases from V and 3 bases from J, with 12 bases in between. This CDR3 is 12 amino acids long. The CDR3 loop reads CARPKLHYEQYF. The CDR3 region has the DNA TGCGCCAGACCCAAACTTCACTACGAGCAGTACTTC.